The source of this TCR beta chain is a study of blood T cells in healthy people across ages. CDR1 is MNHEY and CDR2 is SMNVEV in the germline V gene (reference sequence). With V trimmed by 5 bases and J by 5 bases, 6 bases remained unmatched. This CDR3 contains 13 residues. Study-level results: Versus aged donors, long-lived donors had higher diversity and more naive CD4+ cells.

This clonotype was seen more than once but under ten times. The antigen is undetermined. Alongside a J-beta primer mix, a sample-barcoded 5' primer served in a second PCR lasting about 7 to 12 cycles. TCRdb re-derived calls from the 5' RACE reads in MiXCR, one entry per CDR3 protein. Here the sample spans about 1.5 million distinct CDR3 sequences, approximately 43% being singletons. Sequenced input: blood. The source is a woman aged 18-29 years in good health. The chain links TRBV27 to TRBJ2-7, with 7 bases matching TRBD1. DNA for the CDR3: TGTGCCAGCAGTGTCGACAGGGTCCACGAGCAGTACTTC. Translation gives CASSVDRVHEQYF.